The source of this T cell receptor beta chain is a study of tumor-infiltrating lymphocytes in primary liver carcinoma. Study in general: The study enrolled male and female patients aged 30 to 69 years. Tumors measured about 4 to 11 cm and were stage T1-T3 N0M0. Regarding the study as a whole: Tumor top-250-clone fraction significantly exceeded that of blood (p = 0.039). The study found tumor-adjacent and tumor-blood pairs overlapped less than tumor region pairs.

Notes on this clonotype: Its target is not known.

Both RNA and DNA were isolated together from around 20-30 mg of bulk tissue that had not been sorted. The germline gives CDR1 MGHRA, CDR2 YSYEKL. V was clipped by 0 bases and J by 4 bases, with 8 bases between them. The CDR3 loop spans 14 amino acids. The template, around 520 ng total RNA, yielded TCR beta cDNA made with a constant-region primer. Libraries covering TCR beta were generated through three nested multiplex PCR rounds (using a slightly modified ARM-PCR). A C-beta reverse primer was combined with TRBV1-TRBV30 forward primers in the first two PCR rounds, and each round had 9 to 10 cycles. One entry per CDR3 protein results from TCRdb running MiXCR on the multiplex PCR reads. The sample contains tens of thousands of distinct CDR3 sequences, around 75% of which appear only once.

This TCR was sampled from a woman aged 25 to 39 with primary liver carcinoma and hepatitis B virus infection. The V gene is TRBV4-1, the J gene TRBJ2-3; no firm D call. Input material: tumor-adjacent normal liver tissue. The CDR3 here is CASSQDRNADTQYF. The CDR3 region has the DNA TGCGCCAGCAGCCAAGACAGAAACGCAGATACGCAGTATTTT.